Listed below are T cell receptor beta chains from one sample, sequenced in a study of response to subunit inactivated influenza vaccine. One entry per CDR3 protein results from TCRdb running MiXCR on the RT-PCR reads. The sample holds approximately 570,000 distinct CDR3 sequences, roughly 8.2% seen once. The material sequenced was PBMCs from blood, taken around 25 months after vaccination. These TCRs come from a man in his fifties or sixties who received an inactivated influenza vaccine. Each CDR3 is given with its conserved first and last residue. The D gene is left open where the match is weak. Expanded clones are given a class, and other clones once, few, many or no size at all.

TRBJ1-4 TRBV4-3 few . TGCGCCAGCAGCCAAGATGGCCGGGGGGGGGAAAAACTGTTTTTT CASSQDGRGGEKLFF
TRBJ1-1 TRBV29-1 many . TGCAGCTCTTCCAGGCTCATGAACACTGAAGCTTTCTTT CSSSRLMNTEAFF
TRBJ1-5 TRBV28 . . TGTGCCAGCAGTTTGGGGGGACCTCCTCAGCCCCAGCATTTT CASSLGGPPQPQHF
TRBJ1-5 TRBV7-2 few TRBD1 TGTGCCAGCAGCTTAAACGCTCCAGGGGGGCCCCAGCATTTT CASSLNAPGGPQHF
TRBJ2-7 TRBV2 . TRBD1 TGTGCCAGCGGGGCCTGGACAGGGGTTTCTGACGAGCAGTACTTC CASGAWTGVSDEQYF
TRBJ1-2 TRBV18 few . TGTGCCAGCTCACCCACCTTGCGCGGGTCGGAGAAATCGGGCTACACCTTC CASSPTLRGSEKSGYTF
TRBJ2-2 TRBV7-9 many . TGTGCCAGAGGACGGGGACCCACCGGGGAGCTGTTTTTT CARGRGPTGELFF
TRBJ2-1 TRBV20-1 few . TGCAGTGCCCCCGACCGGCTCCGGAGCTACAATGAGCAGTTCTTC CSAPDRLRSYNEQFF
TRBJ2-7 TRBV5-6 many . TGTGCCAGCAGCCCCGGGCTAGCCTACGAGCAGTACTTC CASSPGLAYEQYF
TRBJ2-3 TRBV15 . . TGTGCCACCGGGACCACAGATACGCAGTATTTT CATGTTDTQYF
TRBJ1-2 TRBV4-3 few . TGCGCCAGCTCATCGCTCGGGGGACTCCTATATGGCTACACCTTC CASSSLGGLLYGYTF
TRBJ2-3 TRBV6-1 . TRBD2 TGTGCCAGCAGACCTCGGACTAGCGGGGGCACAGATACGCAGTATTTT CASRPRTSGGTDTQYF
TRBJ2-1 TRBV12-3/TRBV12-4 few . TGTGCCAGCAGTCCTCGGGACACCCTAAAGCAGTTCTTC CASSPRDTLKQFF
TRBJ2-7 TRBV20-1 . . TGCAGTGCTAGATTATCGCGGGATCACAATTACGAGCAGTACTTC CSARLSRDHNYEQYF
TRBJ2-4 TRBV5-5 few . TGTGCCAGCAGCTTGTTCCCTGCCAAAAACATTCAGTACTTC CASSLFPAKNIQYF
TRBJ1-5 TRBV6-1 many . TGTGCCAGCAGTCTGGACACGGCCAATCAGCCCCAGCATTTT CASSLDTANQPQHF
TRBJ1-5 TRBV29-1 many . TGCAGCGTTGCCGGGGGCGGGCAGCCCCAGCATTTT CSVAGGGQPQHF
TRBJ2-1 TRBV20-1 . . TGCAGTGCTAGACCCATGTTAGGTCCTTACAACGATGAGCAGTTCTTC CSARPMLGPYNDEQFF
TRBJ1-1 TRBV11-1 . TRBD1 TGTGCCAGCAGGTCCGGGACAGGGGGTCAGAACACTGAAGCTTTCTTT CASRSGTGGQNTEAFF
TRBJ2-3 TRBV6-5 . TRBD2 TGTGCCAGCAGTTACCCAACTAGCGGGGCCACAGATACGCAGTATTTT CASSYPTSGATDTQYF
TRBJ2-1 TRBV7-2 . . TGTGCCAGCAGCCCGAGGAACAGGGTCTACTCCTACAATGAGCAGTTCTTC CASSPRNRVYSYNEQFF
TRBJ1-1 TRBV15 few . TGTGCCACCAGCAGAGATTTTTCCGCCGGCACTGAAGCTTTCTTT CATSRDFSAGTEAFF
TRBJ2-7 TRBV6-5 many . TGTGCCAGCAGTTACTACGGGGCGGACTACGAGCAGTACTTC CASSYYGADYEQYF
TRBJ2-1 TRBV5-1 many . TGCGCCAGCAGCTTAACGGGTCTATCCTACAATGAGCAGTTCTTC CASSLTGLSYNEQFF
TRBJ2-1 TRBV18 few TRBD1 TGTGCCAGCTCAGGGCCTTGGACAGGGGCAAATGAGCAGTTCTTC CASSGPWTGANEQFF
TRBJ2-1 TRBV11-1 many . TGTGCCAGCAGCTCCGCCATAGGTAATGAGCAGTTCTTC CASSSAIGNEQFF